This TCR beta chain comes out of a study of control samples from healthy donors and cancer patients. The CDR3 spans 15 residues. Germline V CDR1 and CDR2: SGHNT, YYREEE (reference sequence). Trimming took 4 bases from V and 1 from J; bases not matched to a gene: 4. Sequenced by immunoSEQ multiplex PCR; TCRdb stores in-frame clones only, minus some. The profile shows 200,000 or so clones, roughly 94% of them singletons. The chain employs TRBV5-4 and TRBJ2-1; 8 bases fit TRBD2. Sample: blood. The TCR was taken from a man aged 45-65 years in good health. CDR3 region: CASSLTSGSYNEQFF. The CDR3 bases are TGTGCCAGCAGCCTCACTAGCGGATCCTACAATGAGCAGTTCTTC.